This T cell receptor beta chain was sequenced during a study of post-analysis software for immune sequencing data. TCR beta cDNA libraries included unique molecular identifiers. TCRdb recomputed calls from the PCR reads with MiXCR, one row per CDR3 protein. There are approximately 440,000 distinct CDR3 sequences in the sample; around 40% occur only once, and 9.5% to 13% lies in the top ten. Of note for this clonotype: Its specificity is not known.

Findings of the study overall: Controls' normalized Chao1 diversity significantly exceeded that of multiple sclerosis patients. In patients, TRBV5-6, TRBV5-1 and TRBV20-1 belonged to several TRBV segments found more frequently than in controls.

Between the trimmed V and J ends, which lost 4 bases and 9 bases, there was a span of 11 bases. This CDR3 has 13 amino acids. The germline V gene has CDR1 SGHRS and CDR2 YFSETQ. This TCR came from a girl aged 10-17 years with multiple sclerosis. The J gene is TRBJ1-6, the V gene TRBV5-1; D possibly corresponds to TRBD1 (6 bases). The sample comprised blood. CDR3 bases: TGCGCCAGCAGCGACGGACAGCCTTCACCCCTCCACTTT. Translation gives CASSDGQPSPLHF.